This entry lists 22 T cell receptor beta chains sequenced from one sample in a study of shared clonotypes between healthy human individuals. The repertoire was sequenced with immunoSEQ multiplex PCR; TCRdb's copy has only in-frame clones and lacks some. Among about 580,000 clones listed, roughly 98% were seen once. Terminally differentiated effector memory CD45RA+ cells were excluded from the naive CD8 cells, which were CD45RO-negative and positively selected for CCR7. The sequenced material came from naive CD8+ T cells sorted from blood. These receptor sequences come from a man between 25 and 39 years old in good health.

The chain has TRBV12-5 and TRBJ2-1, with TRBD2 identical over 8 bases. Germline V lookup: CDR1 LGHNT, CDR2 FRNRAP. The CDR3 spans 15 residues. V lost 7 bases to trimming and J lost 0 bases; unmatched junction nucleotides: 5. CDR3 residues: CASALAGSSYNEQFF. Here the CDR3 DNA reads TGTGCTAGTGCCTTAGCGGGAAGCTCCTACAATGAGCAGTTCTTC.

In the case of this clone: Germline is not matched at one junction end, which may reflect a read error. This chain uses TRBV7-9 with TRBJ2-5; D is ambiguous. Per germline, CDR1 SEHNR and CDR2 FQNEAQ (reference sequence). This CDR3 spans 15 amino acids. In DNA form, the CDR3 reads TGTGCCGGCAGCTTGGGTGCTACCTACCAAGAGACCCAGTACTTC. This codes for CAGSLGATYQETQYF.

CDR3 in DNA: TGTGCCAGTAGGGGCAGGGGGCCTTTCTTT. Encoded protein: CASRGRGPFF. This chain joins TRBV2 and TRBJ1-1; 8 bases line up with TRBD1. V was pared by 9 bases and J by 12 bases, with 6 bases of the junction left unmatched. Germline V gene sequence: CDR1 SNHLY, CDR2 FYNNEI. The CDR3 is 10 amino acids. Full variable domain (outside the CDR3, taken from reference TRBV2 and TRBJ1-1): EPEVTQTPSHQVTQMGQEVILRCVPISNHLYFYWYRQILGQKVEFLVSFYNNEISEKSEIFDDQFSVERPDGSNFTLKIRSTKLEDSAMYFCASRGRGPFFGQGTRLTVV.

J is TRBJ1-4 and V is TRBV6-1, with 10 nucleotides matching TRBD1. Trimming at V came to 8 bases and at J to 7 bases, leaving 10 bases not matched to a gene. The germline CDR1 and CDR2 sequences are MNHNS and SASEGT. The CDR3 runs to 15 residues. CDR3 nucleotide sequence: TGTGCCAGCGGGGGTAGTCGGACAGGGGGTGAAAAACTGTTTTTT. Translation gives CASGGSRTGGEKLFF.

Regarding this clone: Additional DNA sequences in this sample encode the identical CDR3. The chain combines TRBV4-1 with TRBJ1-2; D may be TRBD1 (5 bases). The CDR3 totals 15 residues. CDR1 MGHRA and CDR2 YSYEKL come from the germline V gene. Trimming cost V 1 base and J 3 bases, with 12 bases left between them. The chain's CDR3 is CASSQAPGTDYGYTF. The CDR3 DNA sequence: TGCGCCAGCAGCCAAGCTCCCGGGACGGACTATGGCTACACCTTC.

The chain is built from TRBV2 and TRBJ2-1, with D possibly being TRBD1 or TRBD2 (5 bases each). V dropped 8 bases and J dropped 4 bases, with 15 bases sitting between them. Germline V lookup: CDR1 SNHLY, CDR2 FYNNEI. The CDR3 sequence is 14 residues long. In DNA, the CDR3 is TGTGCCAGCGGGGGACCGGGCTCATACAATGAGCAGTTCTTC. It codes for CASGGPGSYNEQFF.

The chain is built from TRBV6-9 and TRBJ2-7; D is undetermined. With 0 bases removed from V and 1 base from J, the gap between germline ends came to 13 bases. From germline, CDR1 is MNHGY and CDR2 SVAAGI. The CDR3 runs 16 residues. CDR3 residues: CASSYSSRQESYEQYF. The DNA of the CDR3 is TGTGCCAGCAGTTATTCCTCCCGCCAGGAGTCCTACGAGCAGTACTTC.

The chain links TRBV28 to TRBJ2-7; 12 bases line up with TRBD1. V dropped 7 bases and J dropped 6; count of bases not matched to a gene: 10. The germline V gene encodes CDR1 MDHEN and CDR2 SYDVKM. The CDR3 length is 15 residues. The CDR3 here is CASKGTGGYTVEQYF. The DNA for the CDR3 is TGTGCCAGCAAGGGGACAGGGGGCTACACGGTCGAGCAGTACTTC.

The genes are TRBV11-2 and TRBJ1-3; D gene ambiguous. V was clipped by 5 bases and J by 8 bases, with 16 bases between them. The germline V gene has CDR1 SGHAT and CDR2 FQNNGV. The CDR3 extends over 14 amino acids. CDR3 bases: TGTGCCAGCAGCCCGACCCTGACCGGCCACACCATATATTTT. Translated, it gives CASSPTLTGHTIYF.

This chain uses TRBV4-3 with TRBJ2-2, with TRBD2 matching over 13 bases. The V gene end was trimmed by 2 bases and the J gene end by 5 bases; junction bases not matched to a gene: 14. Germline values: CDR1 LGHNA, CDR2 YSLEER. The CDR3 runs 20 residues. In nucleotides, the CDR3 is TGCGCCAGCAGCCAAAGGACTAGCGGGAGTTTCGGGAAACGTACCGGGGAGCTGTTTTTT. It specifies CASSQRTSGSFGKRTGELFF.

This clone has only one observation. This chain uses TRBV7-9 with TRBJ2-2; D is perhaps TRBD2 (6 bases). Trimming left V 5 bases short and J 4 bases short, with 17 bases between. The germline V gene encodes CDR1 SEHNR and CDR2 FQNEAQ (reference sequence). This CDR3 comprises 16 residues. The CDR3 sequence is CASSQNPGRGTGELFF. The CDR3 nucleotides read TGTGCCAGCAGCCAAAATCCCGGGAGAGGCACCGGGGAGCTGTTTTTT.

Comment on this clone: The sample holds other DNA sequences that translate to the same CDR3. The V call is TRBV9, the J call TRBJ2-7, with D tentatively TRBD1 (5 bases). Germline V CDR1 and CDR2: SGDLS, YYNGEE. V gave up 0 bases and J gave up 2 bases, with 9 bases separating them. The CDR3 consists of 14 residues. The DNA of the CDR3 is TGTGCCAGCAGCGTAGGTGGGGCGACCTACGAGCAGTACTTC. Its translation is CASSVGGATYEQYF.

The rearrangement joins TRBV7-3 to TRBJ2-1; possible D gene TRBD1, 6 bases. V was cut by 2 bases and J by 4 bases, with 15 bases left in between. The CDR3 runs to 16 residues. CDR1 is SGHTA, CDR2 FQGTGA, per germline. CDR3 DNA: TGTGCCAGCAGCTTAGGACCGGACAGTTTTTACAATGAGCAGTTCTTC. Its protein is CASSLGPDSFYNEQFF.

Only one count was recorded for this clone. The CDR3 coding sequence is TGTGCCAGCAGCCCGCCCTCGGACAGCACAGATACGCAGTATTTT. As protein: CASSPPSDSTDTQYF. This chain connects TRBV7-8 to TRBJ2-3; no clear D gene. This CDR3 comprises 15 residues. CDR1 is SGHVS, CDR2 FQNEAQ, per germline. Trimming shortened V by 5 bases and J by 0 bases, and 12 bases separated the two germline ends.

This sequence joins TRBV11-1 and TRBJ2-7; the D gene could be TRBD1 or TRBD2 (6 bases each). Germline V lookup: CDR1 SGHAT, CDR2 FQDESV (reference sequence). Trimming removed 3 bases from V and 2 bases from J, with 17 bases in between. The CDR3 has 16 amino acids. Here the CDR3 reads CASSFILAEGAYEQYF. In DNA, the CDR3 is TGTGCCAGCAGCTTTATTCTTGCGGAGGGGGCCTACGAGCAGTACTTC.

The rearrangement uses TRBV6-5 and TRBJ1-1, with TRBD1 matching 7 bases. This CDR3 region has 15 residues. J lost 6 bases, V lost 6 bases, and 13 bases had no gene match. In germline, CDR1 is MNHEY, CDR2 SVGAGI. The CDR3 protein is CASSWHRGDIPEAFF. The CDR3 coding sequence is TGTGCCAGCAGCTGGCACAGGGGAGATATTCCTGAAGCTTTCTTT.

Notes on this clone: Other DNA sequences in this sample translate to the same CDR3. The genes are TRBV7-9 and TRBJ2-7; D is ambiguous. This CDR3 comprises 12 residues. V was shortened by 3 bases and J by 6 bases, with 9 bases between the two germline ends. Germline V gene data show CDR1 as SEHNR and CDR2 as FQNEAQ (reference sequence). In DNA form, the CDR3 reads TGTGCCAGCAGCTTGGCCCCGGGCGAGCAGTACTTC. Translated: CASSLAPGEQYF.

The chain employs TRBV4-3 and TRBJ2-1; 9 bases fit TRBD2. This CDR3 spans 19 amino acids. Germline V gene data show CDR1 as LGHNA and CDR2 as YSLEER. V trimming: 1 base; J trimming: 1 base; junction bases outside the gene matches: 11. The CDR3 loop is CASSQVAASGVPSYNEQFF. CDR3 bases: TGCGCCAGCAGCCAAGTCGCAGCTAGCGGGGTACCTTCCTACAATGAGCAGTTCTTC.

The rearrangement joins TRBV7-9 to TRBJ2-3; D uncertain. V was clipped by 5 bases and J by 4 bases, with 13 bases between them. The germline V gene has CDR1 SEHNR and CDR2 FQNEAQ (reference sequence). There are 14 residues in the CDR3. CDR3 sequence (DNA): TGTGCCAGCAGCGAAGGTGGAAGACCAGATACGCAGTATTTT. Its translation: CASSEGGRPDTQYF.

In regard to this clone: Other DNA sequences in the same sample also yield this CDR3. The chain has TRBV27 and TRBJ2-1; D is uncertain. This CDR3 comprises 13 residues. Germline values: CDR1 MNHEY, CDR2 SMNVEV (reference sequence). V lost 5 bases and J 0 bases, leaving 5 bases between the germline ends. The CDR3 protein is CASSRDSYNEQFF. The CDR3 DNA sequence: TGTGCCAGCAGTAGAGACTCCTACAATGAGCAGTTCTTC.

The chain has TRBV7-6 and TRBJ1-3; 9 bases line up with TRBD1. This CDR3 is 17 amino acids long. The germline CDR1 and CDR2 sequences are SGHVS and FNYEAQ. The V gene end was trimmed by 2 bases and the J gene end by 2 bases; junction bases not matched to a gene: 7. The CDR3 nucleotides are TGTGCCAGCAGCTTACCACGGGACAGGGAGGCTGGAAACACCATATATTTT. This codes for CASSLPRDREAGNTIYF.

The V call is TRBV5-1, the J call TRBJ2-1; 13 nucleotides match TRBD2. Unmatched junction bases numbered 14, after V lost 8 bases and J lost 0 bases. This CDR3 has 19 amino acids. The germline V gene encodes CDR1 SGHRS and CDR2 YFSETQ. The CDR3 DNA sequence: TGCGCCAGTCCTCCCGGGACTAGCGGGATTCCCACCTCCTACAATGAGCAGTTCTTC. Its translation is CASPPGTSGIPTSYNEQFF.